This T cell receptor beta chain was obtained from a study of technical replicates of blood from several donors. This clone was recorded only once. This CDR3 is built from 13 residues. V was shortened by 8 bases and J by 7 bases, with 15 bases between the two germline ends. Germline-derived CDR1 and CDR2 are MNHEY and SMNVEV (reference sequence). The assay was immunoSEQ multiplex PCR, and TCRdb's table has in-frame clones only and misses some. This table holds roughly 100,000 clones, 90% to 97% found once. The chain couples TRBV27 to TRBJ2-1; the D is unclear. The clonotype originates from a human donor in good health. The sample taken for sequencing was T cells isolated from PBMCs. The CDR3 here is CASGYSNANEQFF. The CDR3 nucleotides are TGTGCCAGCGGCTATAGCAACGCGAATGAGCAGTTCTTC.